This TCR beta chain was sequenced in a study of T cell changes during pregnancy in multiple sclerosis. In germline, CDR1 is SGHAT, CDR2 FQNNGV. V was pared by 4 bases and J by 3 bases, with 5 bases of the junction left unmatched. CDR3 size: 15 residues. The repertoire was sequenced with immunoSEQ multiplex PCR; TCRdb's copy has only in-frame clones and lacks some. Altogether roughly 60,000 clones are present, 92% being singletons, with the ten largest covering about 1.5%. The TCR sequence derives from a female donor with multiple sclerosis, enrolled in a pregnancy study. This specimen consisted of peripheral blood, obtained in the second trimester of pregnancy. J is TRBJ2-1 and V is TRBV11-2; 8 bases map to TRBD2. For the CDR3, the DNA is TGTGCCAGCAGCTCTAGCGGGTGGAACTACAATGAGCAGTTCTTC. This encodes CASSSSGWNYNEQFF.